This TCR beta chain appears in the sequencing data of a study of CD8 T cells in ankylosing spondylitis. General study findings and limits: Characteristic, it appeared, of ankylosing spondylitis blood was a TCR beta motif of about eight highly homologous variants. Clones linked to disease were reported to show significant enrichment in matched ankylosing spondylitis synovial fluid. Prior work had noted some motif variants in reactive arthritis blood and synovial fluid.

Details on this clonotype: Its matching antigen is unknown.

The length of the CDR3 is 12 residues. V shed 6 bases and J shed 1 base, with 9 bases lying between them. Germline CDR1 and CDR2: DFQATT and SNEGSKA (reference sequence). Molecular-barcoded quantitative 5'-RACE produced these TCR beta libraries. TCRdb re-derived calls from the 5' RACE reads in MiXCR, one entry per CDR3 protein. The sample shows 300,000 to 400,000 distinct CDR3 sequences, roughly 14% of them seen only once. The TCR was taken from a male donor with ankylosing spondylitis or in good health (not recorded which). The sample comprised blood, either unsorted or a sorted T cell fraction (not recorded which). The rearrangement joins TRBV20-1 to TRBJ1-2, with no clear D. The CDR3 here is CSAVGVNYGYTF. DNA of the CDR3: TGCAGTGCCGTCGGAGTTAACTATGGCTACACCTTC.